The source of this T cell receptor beta chain is a study of T cell responses to AZD1222 COVID-19 vaccine. The V and J ends lost 4 bases and 3 bases, in that order; junction bases with no gene match: 3. The CDR3 contains 14 residues. Per the germline V gene, CDR1 is SNHLY and CDR2 is FYNNEI. Profiling relied on immunoSEQ multiplex PCR, and the TCRdb table lists in-frame clones only, not all of them. The repertoire holds 150,000 to 160,000 clones, with 75% to 90% as singletons. This sample comprised peripheral blood, obtained 28 days after the second AZD1222 dose. This chain joins TRBV2 and TRBJ2-7, with 10 bases matching TRBD1. The sequence was obtained from an adult who received the AZD1222 COVID-19 vaccine. The CDR3 bases are TGTGCCAGCAGTGGGGACAGGGGTATCTACGAGCAGTACTTC. Its translation is CASSGDRGIYEQYF.